Listed here are 17 T cell receptor beta chains from one sample, sequenced in a study of blood T cells in healthy people across ages (dated by TCRdb to 2014 to 2015). Library construction relied on 5' RACE. A second PCR of roughly 6 to 11 cycles was run with a J-beta primer mix and a sample-barcoded 5' primer. TCRdb trimmed the raw reads at Q25, called clones with MiXCR and kept productive beta chains. Rows are combined by CDR3 protein, so each entry shows the most common genes and DNA. For this sample the table gives some 1.8 million distinct CDR3 sequences, of which around 40% were detected only once. The ten largest clones capture roughly 23% of the sample. Input material: blood. All receptors derive from a human donor in good health.

In this sample, this clonotype turned up many times. The V call is TRBV10-3, the J call TRBJ2-5; TRBD2 matches at 12 bases. The CDR3 is 15 amino acids. The junction had 5 bases not matched to a gene; V was cut back by 6 bases and J by 3 bases. Germline V gene sequence: CDR1 ENHRY, CDR2 SYGVKD. The CDR3 DNA follows: TGTGCCATCAGGACTAGCGGGGGCCCTGAAGAGACCCAGTACTTC. Translation: CAIRTSGGPEETQYF.

The chain uses TRBV28 and TRBJ2-2; D assignment may be TRBD1 or TRBD2 (6 bases each). The germline gives CDR1 MDHEN, CDR2 SYDVKM. This CDR3 contains 16 residues. V was pared by 7 bases and J by 7 bases, with 22 bases between. CDR3 sequence: CASTLEWRGLDGELFF. The CDR3 DNA is TGTGCCAGCACCTTGGAGTGGAGGGGGTTGGACGGGGAGCTGTTTTTT. Drawing the rest from reference TRBV28 and TRBJ2-2, the complete variable domain is DVKVTQSSRYLVKRTGEKVFLECVQDMDHENMFWYRQDPGLGLRLIYFSYDVKMKEKGDIPEGYSVSREKKERFSLILESASTNQTSMYLCASTLEWRGLDGELFFGEGSRLTVL.

This chain links TRBV6-2 or TRBV6-3 with TRBJ2-1; 7 bases line up with TRBD1. Trimming at V came to 5 bases and at J to 8 bases, leaving 12 bases not matched to a gene. This CDR3 contains 15 residues. CDR1 and CDR2 (germline): MNHEY, SVGEGT. The CDR3: CASSRNRGASYEQFF. CDR3 coding DNA: TGTGCCAGCAGTAGAAACAGGGGAGCTAGTTATGAGCAGTTCTTC.

The CDR3 protein is CASSGPLNQPQHF. The DNA for the CDR3 is TGTGCCAGCAGTGGCCCGTTGAATCAGCCCCAGCATTTT. The V and J genes are TRBV2 and TRBJ1-5; D is unresolved. Deletions cut 4 bases from V and 4 bases from J, with 8 bases between. Germline CDR1 SNHLY, CDR2 FYNNEI. CDR3 length equals 13 residues.

Concerning this clonotype: Without the conserved terminal phenylalanine or tryptophan, this CDR3 likely stems from a read error. The chain couples TRBV7-2 to TRBJ1-2; D uncertain. CDR1 and CDR2 (germline): SGHTA, FQGNSA. This CDR3 region has 14 residues. Trimming took off 5 bases at V and 4 bases at J, with 14 bases between the two ends. The CDR3 loop is CASSPEVVSYGYTC. In DNA form, the CDR3 reads TGTGCCAGCAGCCCAGAGGTTGTTAGCTATGGCTACACCTGC.

This clonotype was detected only a few times. The chain links TRBV5-4 to TRBJ2-1; TRBD2 is a possible D gene (6 bases). V was shortened by 3 bases and J by 1 base, with 17 bases between the two germline ends. CDR1 is SGHNT, CDR2 YYREEE, per germline (reference sequence). The CDR3 is 17 residues long. The CDR3 region is CASSSPSGEESYNEQFF. The CDR3 DNA is TGTGCCAGCAGCTCACCCTCGGGGGAGGAATCCTACAATGAGCAGTTCTTC.

Worth noting for this clonotype: This may stem from a read error, because a much larger clone lies one nucleotide away. The V call is TRBV5-1, the J call TRBJ2-7; D unclear. Looked up from germline, CDR1 is SGHRS and CDR2 is YFSETQ. The ends were cut back, 0 bases at V and 1 base at J, with 8 bases in the middle. There are 14 residues in the CDR3. CDR3 region: CASSLGDMSYEQYF. CDR3 nucleotide sequence: TGCGCCAGCAGCTTGGGAGACATGTCCTACGAGCAGTACTTC.

This clonotype was seen more than once but under ten times. CDR3 in DNA: TGTGCCAGCAGCTTGGGGACAGGGGGTAGAGGGACTGAAGCTTTCTTT. Translating gives CASSLGTGGRGTEAFF. V gene TRBV5-5 combines with J gene TRBJ1-1; 10 positions match TRBD1. The CDR3 contains 16 residues. Unmatched junction bases numbered 7, after V lost 0 bases and J lost 5 bases. Germline-derived CDR1 and CDR2 are SGHKS and YYEKEE (reference sequence).

The chain combines TRBV20-1 with TRBJ1-1; 9 positions match TRBD1. V gave up 1 base and J gave up 4 bases; unmatched junction bases: 7. The CDR3 extends over 15 amino acids. Germline V CDR1 and CDR2: DFQATT, SNEGSKA (reference sequence). The CDR3: CSARVGGQGGTEAFF. The CDR3 region has the DNA TGCAGTGCTAGAGTGGGGGGACAGGGCGGCACTGAAGCTTTCTTT.

This clonotype was found a few times. The V call is TRBV13, the J call TRBJ1-2, with D possibly matching TRBD1 (6 bases). The CDR3 totals 15 residues. Trimming left V 5 bases short and J 7 bases short, with 20 bases between. Germline V CDR1 and CDR2: PRHDT, FYEKMQ (reference sequence). The CDR3 here is CASSPWTVQGIGYTF. The CDR3 DNA follows: TGTGCCAGCAGCCCCTGGACGGTCCAGGGGATTGGCTACACCTTC.

The chain couples TRBV6-1 to TRBJ1-5; maybe TRBD1 (5 bases). The germline V gene encodes CDR1 MNHNS and CDR2 SASEGT. This CDR3 is 13 amino acids long. With 10 bases removed from V and 14 bases from J, the gap between germline ends came to 24 bases. The CDR3 region has the DNA TGTGCCATACGAAACTGGACAAGGCTCTACGAGCATTTT. This codes for CAIRNWTRLYEHF.

The V gene is TRBV12-5, the J gene TRBJ2-1, with D tentatively TRBD2 (6 bases). The CDR3 consists of 17 residues. Trimming removed 6 bases from V and 7 bases from J, with 25 bases in between. CDR1 and CDR2 from the germline V gene are LGHNT and FRNRAP. The CDR3 DNA is TGTGCTAGTGGCCACCCTTGGAGGGAGGATTCTGGTAATGAGCAGTTCTTC. Protein sequence: CASGHPWREDSGNEQFF.

The rearrangement joins TRBV29-1 to TRBJ1-1; D possibly corresponds to TRBD1 (5 bases). The CDR3 extends over 13 amino acids. The germline gives CDR1 SQVTM, CDR2 ANQGSEA. V gave up 5 bases and J gave up 4 bases, with 14 bases separating them. This CDR3 is CSVSNRDPTEAFF. CDR3 bases: TGCAGCGTTTCCAACCGGGACCCCACTGAAGCTTTCTTT. Looking up the rest from reference TRBV29-1 and TRBJ1-1 gives the full variable domain: SAVISQKPSRDICQRGTSLTIQCQVDSQVTMMFWYRQQPGQSLTLIATANQGSEATYESGFVIDKFPISRPNLTFSTLTVSNMSPEDSSIYLCSVSNRDPTEAFFGQGTRLTVV.

This clonotype was found a few times. This sequence joins TRBV7-2 and TRBJ2-1; 15 bases match TRBD2. Unmatched junction bases numbered 6, after V lost 5 bases and J lost 1 base. CDR1 and CDR2 from the germline V gene are SGHTA and FQGNSA. The CDR3 totals 18 residues. The CDR3 sequence: CASSGLAGGQGSYNEQFF. The CDR3, as DNA: TGTGCCAGCAGCGGACTAGCGGGGGGGCAGGGTTCCTACAATGAGCAGTTCTTC.

This chain links TRBV24-1 with TRBJ2-5, with D possibly TRBD2 on 6 matching bases. The CDR3 extends over 14 amino acids. Germline-derived CDR1 and CDR2 are KGHDR and SFDVKD. The V gene lost 2 bases and the J gene lost 0 bases, with 6 bases spanning the gap. DNA for the CDR3: TGTGCCACCAGTGATTGGGAGGACCAAGAGACCCAGTACTTC. The encoded protein is CATSDWEDQETQYF.

This clonotype was counted a few times. V gene TRBV20-1 combines with J gene TRBJ2-3, with 9 bases fitting TRBD2. Trimming removed 0 bases from V and 4 bases from J; junction bases left unmatched: 8. The length of the CDR3 is 16 residues. Germline V gene sequence: CDR1 DFQATT, CDR2 SNEGSKA (reference sequence). CDR3: CSARDRASGVPDTQYF. Written as DNA, the CDR3 is TGCAGTGCTAGAGATCGGGCTAGCGGGGTCCCAGATACGCAGTATTTT.

This chain's CDR3 is CASSWTPGQGPYGYTF. The CDR3 DNA follows: TGTGCCAGCAGCTGGACACCGGGACAGGGCCCTTATGGCTACACCTTC. The V gene is TRBV7-6, the J gene TRBJ1-2; 9 bases align to TRBD1. Trimming cost V 4 bases and J 5 bases; bases outside gene matches: 11. CDR3 size: 16 residues. The germline gives CDR1 SGHVS, CDR2 FNYEAQ.